These 18 T cell receptor beta chains were all obtained from the same sample, sequenced in a study of shared clonotypes between healthy human individuals. Some clones are missing from TCRdb's copy, which holds only in-frame ones; the method was immunoSEQ multiplex PCR. The sample shows roughly 2.5 million clones, more than 90% of them seen only once. Sequencing input: naive CD4+ T cells sorted from blood. Noted subset: CD45RA+ positively selected. The source of these receptors is a man younger than 35 in good health.

The V call is TRBV6-5, the J call TRBJ1-2; TRBD1 matches 8 bases. Germline V lookup: CDR1 MNHEY, CDR2 SVGAGI. V was pared by 6 bases and J by 4 bases, with 4 bases of the junction left unmatched. This CDR3 is built from 13 residues. CDR3 sequence: CASRKGTGYGYTF. The CDR3 coding sequence is TGTGCCAGCAGGAAGGGGACAGGCTATGGCTACACCTTC.

On this clone: This CDR3 is also generated by other DNA sequences in the sample. The chain recombines TRBV18 with TRBJ2-5; possible D gene TRBD1, 6 bases. Between the trimmed V and J ends, which lost 3 bases and 5 bases, there was a span of 10 bases. The CDR3 runs to 13 residues. CDR1 and CDR2 (germline): KGHSH, LQKENI. CDR3 DNA: TGTGCCAGCTCACCCAGGGGAGAGGAGACCCAGTACTTC. Protein: CASSPRGEETQYF. Combining the CDR3 with reference TRBV18 and TRBJ2-5 gives the whole variable domain NAGVMQNPRHLVRRRGQEARLRCSPMKGHSHVYWYRQLPEEGLKFMVYLQKENIIDESGMPKERFSAEFPKEGPSILRIQQVVRGDSAAYFCASSPRGEETQYFGPGTRLLVL.

The chain is built from TRBV5-4 and TRBJ2-5; D remains unclear. V lost 0 bases, J lost 2 bases, and 8 bases lay in between. Germline CDR1 is SGHNT and CDR2 is YYREEE (reference sequence). The CDR3 is made up of 14 amino acids. The CDR3 region is CASSLATQQETQYF. DNA of the CDR3: TGTGCCAGCAGCTTGGCAACGCAACAAGAGACCCAGTACTTC.

The chain uses TRBV5-4 and TRBJ2-3, with D maybe TRBD1 (6 bases). Between the trimmed V and J ends, which lost 4 bases and 6 bases, there was a span of 15 bases. This CDR3 comprises 14 residues. CDR1 is SGHNT and CDR2 is YYREEE in the germline V gene (reference sequence). This CDR3 reads CASSTRQERDTQYF. DNA for the CDR3: TGTGCCAGCAGCACTCGACAGGAGCGGGATACGCAGTATTTT.

The gene calls are TRBV7-9 and TRBJ1-2, with 7 bases identical to TRBD1. Germline V gives CDR1 SEHNR, CDR2 FQNEAQ (reference sequence). Trimming cost V 1 base and J 4 bases; bases outside gene matches: 3. The CDR3 sequence is 14 residues long. CDR3 loop: CASSLDPGGYGYTF. The CDR3 DNA reads TGTGCCAGCAGCTTAGACCCAGGGGGCTATGGCTACACCTTC.

This chain joins TRBV27 and TRBJ1-4, with TRBD1 as a possible D gene (6 bases). Trimming left V 3 bases short and J 4 bases short, with 9 bases between. CDR3 length: 14 amino acids. Germline CDR1 reads MNHEY; CDR2 reads SMNVEV (reference sequence). The CDR3 protein is CASSFRGNNEKLFF. CDR3 DNA: TGTGCCAGCAGTTTCAGGGGAAATAATGAAAAACTGTTTTTT.

A word on this clone: Additional DNA sequences in this sample encode the identical CDR3. The chain has TRBV5-1 and TRBJ2-2; D is uncertain. V was cut by 1 base and J by 0 bases, with 10 bases left in between. There are 16 residues in the CDR3. Germline V gene sequence: CDR1 SGHRS, CDR2 YFSETQ. DNA for the CDR3: TGCGCCAGCAGCTTGTCGGGCAGGTCGAACACCGGGGAGCTGTTTTTT. It encodes CASSLSGRSNTGELFF. The full variable domain, in which reference TRBV5-1 and TRBJ2-2 provide the parts outside the CDR3, is KAGVTQTPRYLIKTRGQQVTLSCSPISGHRSVSWYQQTPGQGLQFLFEYFSETQRNKGNFPGRFSGRQFSNSRSEMNVSTLELGDSALYLCASSLSGRSNTGELFFGEGSRLTVL.

This chain connects TRBV5-1 to TRBJ2-5; 7 bases match TRBD1. The CDR3 covers 14 residues. The ends lost 0 bases at V and 4 bases at J; junction bases unmatched: 3. Germline-derived CDR1 and CDR2 are SGHRS and YFSETQ. CDR3 DNA sequence: TGCGCCAGCAGCTTGGGGGGACAGTCAGAGACCCAGTACTTC. Translated, it gives CASSLGGQSETQYF.

This rearrangement joins TRBV27 to TRBJ2-5; D not resolved. Near its end, the DNA agrees better with TRBJ2-7, so the J call may be wrong. This CDR3 is built from 14 residues. Germline CDR1 reads MNHEY; CDR2 reads SMNVEV (reference sequence). DNA of the CDR3: TGTGCCAGCAGTACCCGGGCCGACCCCTACGAGCAGTACTTC. This translates into CASSTRADPYEQYF.

This clone was seen just once. The V gene is TRBV7-9, the J gene TRBJ1-1; maybe TRBD1 (6 bases). The germline CDR1 and CDR2 sequences are SEHNR and FQNEAQ (reference sequence). The V and J ends lost 2 bases and 4 bases respectively, with 11 bases between them. The CDR3 consists of 14 residues. The CDR3 coding sequence is TGTGCCAGCAGCTTAAAGGGGGAGGGCACTGAAGCTTTCTTT. This codes for CASSLKGEGTEAFF.

The chain recombines TRBV6-4 with TRBJ2-3; the match to TRBD1 covers 10 bases. There are 16 residues in the CDR3. Germline V gene data show CDR1 as MRHNA and CDR2 as SNTAGT. Losses at the gene ends were 4 bases for V and 2 bases for J; bases not matched to a gene: 6. CDR3 region: CASSAGQGEYTDTQYF. The CDR3 region has the DNA TGTGCCAGCAGTGCAGGACAGGGGGAGTACACAGATACGCAGTATTTT.

The chain combines TRBV5-5 with TRBJ2-3, with unresolved D. Germline CDR1 reads SGHKS; CDR2 reads YYEKEE (reference sequence). Trimming removed 4 bases at V and 2 bases at J, with 5 bases between. The CDR3 has 12 amino acids. For the CDR3, the DNA is TGTGCCAGCAGCCAGCACACAGATACGCAGTATTTT. This encodes CASSQHTDTQYF.

The chain couples TRBV5-1 to TRBJ1-4, with 7 bases matching TRBD1. CDR1 SGHRS and CDR2 YFSETQ come from the germline V gene. The CDR3 totals 16 residues. Trimming took 2 bases from V and 1 from J; bases not matched to a gene: 5. The CDR3 DNA follows: TGCGCCAGCAGCTTTGAGAGGGGGCTAACTAATGAAAAACTGTTTTTT. As protein: CASSFERGLTNEKLFF.

This chain uses TRBV7-6 with TRBJ1-6; perhaps TRBD1 as D (5 bases). V lost 5 bases and J 7 bases, leaving 21 bases between the germline ends. Germline V gene data show CDR1 as SGHVS and CDR2 as FNYEAQ. The CDR3 is 17 amino acids. CDR3 residues: CASSGRDLPTTNSPLHF. The CDR3 nucleotides read TGTGCCAGCAGCGGCCGGGACCTCCCGACGACCAATTCACCCCTCCACTTT. The variable domain in full, with the rest retrieved from reference TRBV7-6 and TRBJ1-6, is GAGVSQSPRYKVTKRGQDVALRCDPISGHVSLYWYRQALGQGPEFLTYFNYEAQQDKSGLPNDRFSAERPEGSISTLTIQRTEQRDSAMYRCASSGRDLPTTNSPLHFGNGTRLTVT.

This clone was observed a single time. This chain joins TRBV14 and TRBJ2-1; tentative D call: TRBD1 (6 bases). Germline loops: CDR1 SGHDN, CDR2 FVKESK. This CDR3 is built from 19 residues. Trimming took off 4 bases at V and 3 bases at J, with 25 bases between the two ends. The CDR3 coding sequence is TGTGCCAGCAGCCCCACAATCAGGGGAAACCCTAAGAACTACAATGAGCAGTTCTTC. Protein sequence: CASSPTIRGNPKNYNEQFF.

The V gene is TRBV29-1, the J gene TRBJ2-7; 7 bases align to TRBD2. The V gene's germline CDR1 is SQVTM and CDR2 ANQGSEA. V dropped 7 bases and J dropped 7; count of bases not matched to a gene: 10. There are 12 residues in the CDR3. The chain's CDR3 is CSALLIGGEQYF. CDR3 in DNA: TGCAGCGCCCTTCTAATCGGGGGGGAGCAGTACTTC.

This clone was observed once. This chain connects TRBV10-2 to TRBJ2-7, with 10 bases lining up with TRBD2. The V gene's germline CDR1 is WSHSY and CDR2 SAAADI. The CDR3 contains 17 residues. With V trimmed by 0 bases and J by 5 bases, 10 bases remained unmatched. CDR3 region: CASSESTLLAGADEQYF. CDR3 DNA sequence: TGCGCCAGCAGTGAGTCGACCTTGCTAGCGGGAGCTGACGAGCAGTACTTC.

The chain has TRBV7-6 and TRBJ2-6; D might be TRBD1 or TRBD2, each matching 5 bases. Germline CDR1 reads SGHVS; CDR2 reads FNYEAQ. Between the trimmed V and J ends, which lost 8 bases and 0 bases, there was a span of 14 bases. CDR3 size: 16 residues. The CDR3 DNA reads TGTGCCAGCTCCCGGGACGGGTTCTCTGGGGCCAACGTCCTGACTTTC. It encodes CASSRDGFSGANVLTF.